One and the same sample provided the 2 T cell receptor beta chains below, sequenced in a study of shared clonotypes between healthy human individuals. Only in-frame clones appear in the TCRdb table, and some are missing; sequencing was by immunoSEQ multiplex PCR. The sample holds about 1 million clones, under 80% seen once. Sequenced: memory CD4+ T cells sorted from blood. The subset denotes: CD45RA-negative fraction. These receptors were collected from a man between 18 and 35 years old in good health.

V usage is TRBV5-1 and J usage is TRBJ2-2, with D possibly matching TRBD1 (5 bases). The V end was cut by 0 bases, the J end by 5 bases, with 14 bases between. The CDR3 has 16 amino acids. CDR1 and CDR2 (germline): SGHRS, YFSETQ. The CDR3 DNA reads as TGCGCCAGCAGCTTGGGACAGTTGGGCGCAACCGGGGAGCTGTTTTTT. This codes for CASSLGQLGATGELFF.

The CDR3 is CAISRSANQPQHF. CDR3 sequence (DNA): TGTGCCATCAGCAGGTCGGCCAATCAGCCCCAGCATTTT. This chain joins TRBV10-3 and TRBJ1-5; D remains unclear. V was shortened by 6 bases and J by 3 bases, with 9 bases between the two germline ends. This CDR3 region has 13 residues. CDR1 and CDR2 from the germline V gene are ENHRY and SYGVKD.